The entry that follows covers one TCR beta chain sequence. The entry originates in a study of blood T cells in healthy people across ages. Germline CDR1 and CDR2: MGHRA and YSYEKL. The CDR3 is 16 amino acids. J lost 10 bases, V lost 0 bases, and 14 bases had no gene match. PCR was performed a second time for roughly 7 to 11 cycles using a sample-barcoded 5' primer and a J-beta primer mix. The template-switch adaptor was a 5' adaptor with 12 random nucleotides. It tagged each cDNA molecule. A single record per CDR3 protein comes from TCRdb applying MiXCR to the 5' RACE reads. This sample has around 1,100,000 distinct CDR3 sequences; roughly two fifths occur once, and the top ten carry 13%.

The receptor was isolated from a man aged 18 to 29 in good health. Sequenced input: blood. The chain employs TRBV4-1 and TRBJ1-1; 7 bases align to TRBD1. The DNA for the CDR3 is TGCGCCAGCAGCCAAGAATCGGGGCAGGGGGTAGGTAGAGCTTTCTTT. The encoded protein is CASSQESGQGVGRAFF.